Listed here is a single T cell receptor beta chain. The data originate from a study of blood T cell repertoires in COVID-19. The germline CDR1 and CDR2 sequences are MNHEY and SMNVEV (reference sequence). V shed 3 bases and J shed 0 bases, with 7 bases lying between them. This CDR3 comprises 14 residues. Libraries were prepared by immunoSEQ multiplex PCR; TCRdb keeps only in-frame clonotypes and omits some of them. The table lists under 300,000 clones, 86% of them singletons. Sample: peripheral blood. J is TRBJ2-3 and V is TRBV27; D gene uncertain. The receptor comes from a woman aged 30 to 39 with active or convalescent COVID-19. The CDR3 region has the DNA TGTGCCAGCAGTTTTCGGTTTAGCACAGATACGCAGTATTTT. Residues: CASSFRFSTDTQYF.